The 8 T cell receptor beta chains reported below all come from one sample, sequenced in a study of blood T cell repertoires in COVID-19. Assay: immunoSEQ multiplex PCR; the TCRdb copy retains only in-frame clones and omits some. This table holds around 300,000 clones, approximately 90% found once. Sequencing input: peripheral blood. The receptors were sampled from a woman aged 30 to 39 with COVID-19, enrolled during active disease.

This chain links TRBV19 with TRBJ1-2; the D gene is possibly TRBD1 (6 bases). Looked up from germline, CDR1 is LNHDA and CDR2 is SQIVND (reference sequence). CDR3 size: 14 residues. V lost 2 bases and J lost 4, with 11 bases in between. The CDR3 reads CASSIKAQGYGYTF. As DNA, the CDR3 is TGTGCCAGTAGTATAAAGGCACAGGGCTATGGCTACACCTTC.

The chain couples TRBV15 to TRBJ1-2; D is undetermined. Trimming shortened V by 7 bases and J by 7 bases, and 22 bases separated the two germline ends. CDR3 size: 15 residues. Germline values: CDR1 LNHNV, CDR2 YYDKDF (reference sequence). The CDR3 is CATIISGQYKPGYTF. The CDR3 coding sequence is TGTGCCACCATCATATCTGGGCAGTATAAGCCTGGCTACACCTTC.

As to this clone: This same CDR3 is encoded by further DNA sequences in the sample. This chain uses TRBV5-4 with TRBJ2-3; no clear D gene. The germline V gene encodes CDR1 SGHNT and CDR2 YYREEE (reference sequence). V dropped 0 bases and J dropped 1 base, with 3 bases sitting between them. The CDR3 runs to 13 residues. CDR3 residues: CASSLAGTDTQYF. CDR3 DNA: TGTGCCAGCAGCTTGGCCGGCACAGATACGCAGTATTTT.

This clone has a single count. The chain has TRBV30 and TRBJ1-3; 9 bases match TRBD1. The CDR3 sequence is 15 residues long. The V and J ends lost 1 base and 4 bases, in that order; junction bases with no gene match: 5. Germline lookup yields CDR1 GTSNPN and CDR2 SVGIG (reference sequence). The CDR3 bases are TGTGCCTGGAGTGGTCCCGGGACAGGGGGAAACACCATATATTTT. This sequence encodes CAWSGPGTGGNTIYF.

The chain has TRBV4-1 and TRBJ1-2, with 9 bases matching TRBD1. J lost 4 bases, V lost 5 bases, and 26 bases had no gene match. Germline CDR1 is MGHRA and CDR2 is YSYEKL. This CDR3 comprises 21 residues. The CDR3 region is CASSTRDRVLDAPFRSYGYTF. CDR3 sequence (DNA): TGCGCCAGCAGCACCCGGGACAGGGTGCTTGACGCTCCCTTCCGTAGCTATGGCTACACCTTC.

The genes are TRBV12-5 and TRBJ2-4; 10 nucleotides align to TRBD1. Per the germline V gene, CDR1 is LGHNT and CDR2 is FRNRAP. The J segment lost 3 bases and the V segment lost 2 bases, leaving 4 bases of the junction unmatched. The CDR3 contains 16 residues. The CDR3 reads CASGLRQGAVKNIQYF. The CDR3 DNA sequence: TGTGCTAGTGGTTTGAGACAGGGGGCGGTCAAAAACATTCAGTACTTC.

The DNA for the CDR3 is TGTGCCACCAATAGCGGGAGGGACGAGCAGTACTTC. It is translated as CATNSGRDEQYF. This chain uses TRBV15 with TRBJ2-7, with 11 positions matching TRBD2. Trimming cost V 7 bases and J 5 bases; bases outside gene matches: 1. The germline V gene encodes CDR1 LNHNV and CDR2 YYDKDF (reference sequence). The CDR3 is 12 amino acids.

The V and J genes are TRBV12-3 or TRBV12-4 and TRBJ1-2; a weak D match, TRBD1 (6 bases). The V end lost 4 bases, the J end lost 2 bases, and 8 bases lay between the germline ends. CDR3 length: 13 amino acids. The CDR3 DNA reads TGTGCCAGCAGTTCTGGGGGCAACTATGGCTACACCTTC. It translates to CASSSGGNYGYTF.